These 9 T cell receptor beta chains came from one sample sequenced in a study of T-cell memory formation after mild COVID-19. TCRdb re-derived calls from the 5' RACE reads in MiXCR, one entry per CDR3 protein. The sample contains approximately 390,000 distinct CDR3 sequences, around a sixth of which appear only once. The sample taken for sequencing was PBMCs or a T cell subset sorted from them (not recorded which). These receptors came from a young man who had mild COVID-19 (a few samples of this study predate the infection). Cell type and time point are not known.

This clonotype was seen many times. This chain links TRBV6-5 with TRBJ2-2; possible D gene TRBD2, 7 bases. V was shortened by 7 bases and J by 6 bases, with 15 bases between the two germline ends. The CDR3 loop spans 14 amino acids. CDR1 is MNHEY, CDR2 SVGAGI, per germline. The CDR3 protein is CASNRGAVPGELFF. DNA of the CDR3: TGTGCCAGCAATCGGGGGGCGGTCCCCGGGGAGCTGTTTTTT.

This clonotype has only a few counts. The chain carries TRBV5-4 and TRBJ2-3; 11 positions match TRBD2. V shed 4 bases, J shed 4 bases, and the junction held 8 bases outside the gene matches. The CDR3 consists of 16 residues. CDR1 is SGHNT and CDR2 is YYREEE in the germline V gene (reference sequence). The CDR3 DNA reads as TGTGCCAGCAGCCTCGCACTAGCGGGGGCGGCAGATACGCAGTATTTT. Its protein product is CASSLALAGAADTQYF.

Here the CDR3 DNA reads TGTGCCAGCAGCTGGGAGGACACTGAAGCTTTCTTT. Its protein is CASSWEDTEAFF. V and J are TRBV7-9 and TRBJ1-1; no clear D. Germline CDR1 is SEHNR and CDR2 is FQNEAQ (reference sequence). The CDR3 has 12 amino acids. The germline V and J ends were trimmed by 4 bases and 3 bases, with 6 bases remaining between them.

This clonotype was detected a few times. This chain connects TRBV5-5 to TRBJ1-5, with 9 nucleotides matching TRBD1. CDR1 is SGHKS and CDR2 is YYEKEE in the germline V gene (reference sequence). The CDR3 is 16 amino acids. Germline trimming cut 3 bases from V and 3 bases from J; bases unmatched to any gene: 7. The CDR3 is CASSYGTGRVNQPQHF. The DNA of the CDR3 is TGTGCCAGCAGCTACGGGACAGGGAGGGTCAATCAGCCCCAGCATTTT.

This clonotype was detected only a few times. CDR3 residues: CASSAQVGGFRTLHF. CDR3 in DNA: TGTGCCAGCAGCGCCCAGGTGGGGGGTTTTCGGACCCTCCACTTT. The chain joins TRBV9 to TRBJ1-6; perhaps TRBD1 as D (5 bases). Trimming stripped 3 bases from V and 14 bases from J, with 21 bases between. The CDR3 is 15 residues long. Germline-derived CDR1 and CDR2 are SGDLS and YYNGEE. The whole variable domain, filled in from reference TRBV9 and TRBJ1-6, reads DSGVTQTPKHLITATGQRVTLRCSPRSGDLSVYWYQQSLDQGLQFLIQYYNGEERAKGNILERFSAQQFPDLHSELNLSSLELGDSALYFCASSAQVGGFRTLHFGNGTRLTVT.

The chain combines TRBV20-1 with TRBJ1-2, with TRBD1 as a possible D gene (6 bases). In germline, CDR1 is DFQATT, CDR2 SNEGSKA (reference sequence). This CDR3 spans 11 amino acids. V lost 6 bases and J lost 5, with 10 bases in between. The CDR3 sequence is CSARTDYGYTF. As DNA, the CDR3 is TGCAGTGCCCGGACAGATTATGGCTACACCTTC.

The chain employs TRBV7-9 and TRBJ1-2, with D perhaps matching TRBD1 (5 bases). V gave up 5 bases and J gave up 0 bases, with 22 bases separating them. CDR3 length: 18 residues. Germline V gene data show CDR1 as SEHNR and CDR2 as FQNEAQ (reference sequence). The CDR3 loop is CASSPTRLGVSANYGYTF. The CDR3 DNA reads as TGTGCCAGCAGCCCCACCCGACTGGGGGTCTCGGCTAACTATGGCTACACCTTC.

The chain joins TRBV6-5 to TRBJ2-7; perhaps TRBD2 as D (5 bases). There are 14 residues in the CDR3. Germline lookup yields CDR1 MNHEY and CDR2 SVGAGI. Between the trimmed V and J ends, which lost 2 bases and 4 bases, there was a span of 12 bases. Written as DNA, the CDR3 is TGTGCCAGCAGTTACATGGTGAGCGGTTACGAGCAGTACTTC. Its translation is CASSYMVSGYEQYF.

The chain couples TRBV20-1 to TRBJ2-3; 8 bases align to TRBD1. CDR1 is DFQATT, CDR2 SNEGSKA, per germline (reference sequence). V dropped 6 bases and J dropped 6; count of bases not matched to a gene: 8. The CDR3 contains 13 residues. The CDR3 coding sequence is TGCAGTGCCGCGGACAGGGCGCTGGATACGCAGTATTTT. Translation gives CSAADRALDTQYF.